A selection of T cell receptor beta chains follows, all from one sample in a study of blood T cell repertoires in COVID-19. Clones were read by immunoSEQ multiplex PCR, and TCRdb kept only the in-frame ones, dropping some. In the table there are approximately 160,000 clones, about four fifths of which are singletons. Sequenced material: peripheral blood. These receptors were taken from a man between 18 and 29 years old with active or convalescent COVID-19. CDR3s include the opening cysteine and the closing phenylalanine or tryptophan. Each record gives: CDR3 protein, clone size, D gene, V gene. A D gene is named only where the DNA matches it firmly. Only part of the rows carry a size: once, few, many, or a class if the clone is expanded.

CASSFGTSGWYEQYF	-	TRBD2	TRBV5-4
CASSQVPGQGYSNYGYTF	-	TRBD1	TRBV4-1
CASSVESGTGIEQFF	-	TRBD1	TRBV6-4
CASSVRRSSGNTIYF	-	-	TRBV6-5
CASSPRISGSQETQYF	-	TRBD2	TRBV18
CASSLVRLTNTEAFF	few	-	TRBV7-2
CSVESRGGTDTQYF	-	TRBD2	TRBV29-1
CASSQDRGSRTDTQYF	-	TRBD2	TRBV4-2
CASCRQGSSYEQYF	-	-	TRBV5-6
CASSPGGQNIQYF	-	-	TRBV7-2
CASSLFPTGRGQETQYF	-	TRBD1	TRBV7-8
CASSLAAGRVNNEQFF	-	TRBD2	TRBV5-1
CAGRGPDYGYTF	once	-	TRBV30
CSASVPGQGYEKLFF	-	TRBD1	TRBV20-1
CASSPGTGATGELFF	-	TRBD1	TRBV19
CASRQGAGGLNTEAFF	-	-	TRBV3-1/TRBV3-2
CSVADSYNQPQHF	-	-	TRBV29-1
CASSDPATGDEKLFF	-	-	TRBV2
CASSQDIGGRTTTNEKLFF	-	-	TRBV4-1
CASSSSGTGNTEAFF	-	TRBD1	TRBV5-4